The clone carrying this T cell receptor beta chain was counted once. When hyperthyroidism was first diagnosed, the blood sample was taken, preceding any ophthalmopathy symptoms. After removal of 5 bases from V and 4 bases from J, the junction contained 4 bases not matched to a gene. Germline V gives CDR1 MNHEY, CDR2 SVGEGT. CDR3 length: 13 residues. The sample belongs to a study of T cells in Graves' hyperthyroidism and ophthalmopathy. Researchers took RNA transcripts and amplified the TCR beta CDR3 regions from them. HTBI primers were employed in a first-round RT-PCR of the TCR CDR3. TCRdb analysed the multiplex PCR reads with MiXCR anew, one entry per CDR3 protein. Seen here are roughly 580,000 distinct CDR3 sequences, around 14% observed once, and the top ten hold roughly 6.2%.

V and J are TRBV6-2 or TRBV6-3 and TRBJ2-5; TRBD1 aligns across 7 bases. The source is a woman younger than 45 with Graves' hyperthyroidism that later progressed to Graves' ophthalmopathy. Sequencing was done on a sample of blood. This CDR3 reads CASSLGTVETQYF. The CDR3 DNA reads TGTGCCAGCAGTCTCGGGACAGTAGAGACCCAGTACTTC.